This T cell receptor (beta chain) was found in a study of OX40 agonist ivuxolimab in advanced cancers. Study background: Prior anti-PD-1, anti-PD-L1 or anti-CTLA-4 therapy was allowed; less than 45% had some. Two patients with cutaneous melanoma and one with hepatocellular carcinoma, three in total, showed partial responses.

The repertoire was sequenced with immunoSEQ multiplex PCR; TCRdb's copy has only in-frame clones and lacks some. The table includes 60,000 to 75,000 clones, about 83% detected once. Study results and limitations: Expanded peripheral T cell antigen specificity was not determined. On average, CD8+ T cells had more expanded clones than CD4+.

V was clipped by 5 bases and J by 1 base, with 6 bases between them. Germline assignment: CDR1 MRHNA and CDR2 SNTAGT. The CDR3 has 12 residues. This clone came up a few times. No antigen is known for it. This rearrangement joins TRBV6-4 to TRBJ2-7; possibly TRBD1 for D (5 bases). This specimen consisted of CD4+ or CD8+ T cells sorted from blood, obtained in a trial of the OX40 agonist ivuxolimab. The source is an adult with an advanced solid tumor such as melanoma, head and neck, liver or kidney cancer. CDR3 amino acids: CASSQGSYEQYF. CDR3 nucleotides: TGTGCCAGCAGTCAGGGATCCTACGAGCAGTACTTC.